This is a list of T cell receptor beta chains from one sample in a study of lymphopenia after photon versus proton radiotherapy. Measured with immunoSEQ multiplex PCR; TCRdb has only the in-frame clones, and not every one. The data show roughly 25,000 clones, more than 80% seen once. The sequencing here drew on peripheral blood, taken from a patient treated with photon-based radiotherapy. The receptor source for this set is a man younger than 40 with gastric cancer. CDR3s include the opening cysteine and the closing phenylalanine or tryptophan. Each record gives: clone size, D gene, V gene, J gene, CDR3 DNA, CDR3 protein. A D gene is named only where the DNA matches it firmly. Expanded clones are given a class, and other clones once, few, many or no size at all.

-	-	TRBV7-7	TRBJ2-2	TGTGCCAGCAGCTTGGAGTTCACCGGGGAGCTGTTTTTT	CASSLEFTGELFF
few	-	TRBV6-6	TRBJ2-7	TGTGCCAGCAGTTACTTAGGGGGGACTTACGAGCAGTACTTC	CASSYLGGTYEQYF
-	-	TRBV19	TRBJ2-2	TGTGCCAGTAGTATCCCCGGGGTATTAGGGGCCGGGGAGCTGTTTTTT	CASSIPGVLGAGELFF
-	-	TRBV25-1	TRBJ2-1	TGTGCCAGCAGTGTCACAGGAAACAATGAGCAGTTCTTC	CASSVTGNNEQFF
-	TRBD1	TRBV5-6	TRBJ2-7	TGTGCCAGCAGCCTGGGACAGGGGCACTACGAGCAGTACTTC	CASSLGQGHYEQYF
-	-	TRBV25-1	TRBJ2-2	TGTGCCAGCGGAGTAGGCACCGGGGAGCTGTTTTTT	CASGVGTGELFF
-	-	TRBV13	TRBJ1-4	TGTGCCAGCAGCTTAGACGGCTCCAGGGAAAAACTGTTTTTT	CASSLDGSREKLFF
-	-	TRBV28	TRBJ1-6	TGTGCCAGCAGTACCCAGCCCTCACCCCTCCACTTT	CASSTQPSPLHF
-	-	TRBV19	TRBJ1-5	TGTGCCAGTAGTATCGCCCTCCATCAGCCCCAGCATTTT	CASSIALHQPQHF
few	TRBD1	TRBV7-3	TRBJ2-7	TGTGCCAGCAGCTTGGCCGGGACAGGGGATTACGAGCAGTACTTC	CASSLAGTGDYEQYF
-	-	TRBV19	TRBJ2-1	TGTGCCAGTAGTATAGAAGGAGTGGCGGGACGATCCTACAATGAGCAGTTCTTC	CASSIEGVAGRSYNEQFF
-	-	TRBV7-2	TRBJ1-5	TGTGCCAGCAGCCAACGAGGTGGAAGCAATCAGCCCCAGCATTTT	CASSQRGGSNQPQHF
medium-sized	-	TRBV25-1	TRBJ1-3	TGTGCCAGCAGTGAGGGAATGGGGACCATATATTTT	CASSEGMGTIYF
few	-	TRBV28	TRBJ2-2	TGTGCCAGCAGTTATTCTAGCGCGAACACCGGGGAGCTGTTTTTT	CASSYSSANTGELFF
-	-	TRBV6-5	TRBJ2-7	TGTGCCAGCAGAAGTCCTCCCGGCGACGAGCAGTACTTC	CASRSPPGDEQYF
once	-	TRBV9	TRBJ1-6	TGTGCCAGCAGCTCGGGGCCGGGGGATAATTCACCCCTCCACTTT	CASSSGPGDNSPLHF
-	-	TRBV9	TRBJ2-5	TGTGCCAGCAGCGTAGGGATCAGCGACAACGGGGAGACCCAGTACTTC	CASSVGISDNGETQYF
-	-	TRBV5-1	TRBJ2-7	TGCGCCAGCAGCTTGGGGTACCTCTACGAGCAGTACTTC	CASSLGYLYEQYF
-	-	TRBV6-5	TRBJ2-5	TGTGCCAGCAGCCCCCGGGGTGGAACACAAGAGACCCAGTACTTC	CASSPRGGTQETQYF